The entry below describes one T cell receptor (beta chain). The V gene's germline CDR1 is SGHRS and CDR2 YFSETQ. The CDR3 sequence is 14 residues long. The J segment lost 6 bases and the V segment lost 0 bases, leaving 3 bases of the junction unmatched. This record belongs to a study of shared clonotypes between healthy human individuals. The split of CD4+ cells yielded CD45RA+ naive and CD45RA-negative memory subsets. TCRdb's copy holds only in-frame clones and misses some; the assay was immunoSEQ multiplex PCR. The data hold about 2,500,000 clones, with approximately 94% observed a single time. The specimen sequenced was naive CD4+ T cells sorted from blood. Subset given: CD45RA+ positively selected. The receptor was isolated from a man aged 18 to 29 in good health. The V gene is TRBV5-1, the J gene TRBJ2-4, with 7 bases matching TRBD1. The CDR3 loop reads CASSLEPGGNIQYF. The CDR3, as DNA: TGCGCCAGCAGCTTGGAACCAGGGGGAAACATTCAGTACTTC.